This entry lists 10 T cell receptor beta chains sequenced from one sample in a study of memory CD4+ T cells and cytomegalovirus serostatus. Method: immunoSEQ multiplex PCR; TCRdb's copy keeps in-frame clones and lacks some. This table has 50,000 or so clones, around four fifths appearing once. The sort gate was single viable CD3+CD4+CD8-CD45RO+ cells for memory CD4+ T cells. Material for sequencing was memory CD4+ T cells from blood. These receptors came from an adult in good health and CMV-seropositive.

The gene calls are TRBV7-8 and TRBJ2-7; D gene uncertain. The CDR3 extends over 11 amino acids. CDR1 and CDR2 (germline): SGHVS, FQNEAQ. The V gene lost 5 bases and the J gene lost 7 bases, with 9 bases spanning the gap. CDR3 amino acids: CASSRGREQYF. CDR3 bases: TGTGCCAGCAGCCGCGGACGAGAGCAGTACTTC.

This chain links TRBV6-1 with TRBJ1-1, with D perhaps matching TRBD1 (6 bases). Looked up from germline, CDR1 is MNHNS and CDR2 is SASEGT. Between the trimmed V and J ends, which lost 1 base and 1 base, there was a span of 13 bases. There are 16 residues in the CDR3. The CDR3 coding sequence is TGTGCCAGCAGTGAAGGATGGGGGCCTAAGAACACTGAAGCTTTCTTT. It translates to CASSEGWGPKNTEAFF.

This clone occurred once. V usage is TRBV7-9 and J usage is TRBJ2-7; 7 nucleotides align to TRBD1. This CDR3 contains 15 residues. With 4 bases clipped from V and 1 base from J, the junction kept 7 bases outside the gene matches. Per the germline V gene, CDR1 is SEHNR and CDR2 is FQNEAQ (reference sequence). CDR3 sequence reads: CASSYTGQASYEQYF. The DNA of the CDR3 is TGTGCCAGCAGCTATACCGGACAGGCTTCCTACGAGCAGTACTTC.

This rearrangement joins TRBV6-1 to TRBJ1-5; tentative D call: TRBD1 (5 bases). The CDR3 loop spans 14 amino acids. Germline values: CDR1 MNHNS, CDR2 SASEGT. Between the trimmed V and J ends, which lost 6 bases and 0 bases, there was a span of 9 bases. The chain's CDR3 is CASSREVSNQPQHF. In DNA form, the CDR3 reads TGTGCCAGCAGCAGGGAAGTTAGCAATCAGCCCCAGCATTTT.

This chain connects TRBV5-5 to TRBJ2-7; 9 nucleotides line up with TRBD1. With 4 bases clipped from V and 6 bases from J, the junction kept 11 bases outside the gene matches. The CDR3 runs 15 residues. Germline assignment: CDR1 SGHKS and CDR2 YYEKEE (reference sequence). The CDR3 coding sequence is TGTGCCAGCAGCCCGGTGGGGGACAGGGTGTCCGAGCAGTACTTC. It translates to CASSPVGDRVSEQYF.

This rearrangement joins TRBV7-2 to TRBJ2-1; 8 nucleotides line up with TRBD2. The CDR3 has 15 amino acids. Germline V gene lookup returns CDR1 SGHTA and CDR2 FQGNSA. V was clipped by 3 bases and J by 2 bases; unmatched bases: 3. CDR3 amino acids: CASSLSGGTYNEQFF. CDR3 nucleotide sequence: TGTGCCAGCAGCTTGAGCGGGGGAACCTACAATGAGCAGTTCTTC.

This clone was counted once. The chain is built from TRBV6-5 and TRBJ1-1, with D possibly being TRBD1 (5 bases). The V gene's germline CDR1 is MNHEY and CDR2 SVGAGI. Trimming shortened V by 6 bases and J by 5 bases, and 7 bases separated the two germline ends. This CDR3 spans 11 amino acids. The DNA of the CDR3 is TGTGCCAGCAGCCGGGGGACTGAAGCTTTCTTT. It encodes CASSRGTEAFF.

The chain links TRBV28 to TRBJ2-4; D assignment may be TRBD1 or TRBD2 (7 bases each). CDR3 size: 14 residues. Germline values: CDR1 MDHEN, CDR2 SYDVKM. V was clipped by 2 bases and J by 7 bases, with 12 bases between them. DNA of the CDR3: TGTGCCAGCAGTTTAATCCAGGGGGGGAACATTCAGTACTTC. It codes for CASSLIQGGNIQYF.

The chain is built from TRBV7-2 and TRBJ1-2; TRBD1 matches 10 bases. Germline CDR1 and CDR2: SGHTA and FQGNSA. This CDR3 contains 17 residues. V shed 4 bases and J 4 bases; nucleotides not matched to a gene: 12. The CDR3 DNA sequence: TGTGCCAGCAGCTCCCCCGGGACAGGGGCAGTAAGCTATGGCTACACCTTC. This translates into CASSSPGTGAVSYGYTF.

The V gene is TRBV9, the J gene TRBJ2-1; D may be TRBD1 (5 bases). This CDR3 has 16 amino acids. The V and J ends lost 0 bases and 0 bases respectively, with 10 bases between them. CDR1 SGDLS and CDR2 YYNGEE come from the germline V gene. CDR3 DNA: TGTGCCAGCAGCGTAGTAGGGGAAAGCTCCTACAATGAGCAGTTCTTC. It encodes CASSVVGESSYNEQFF.